The clone carrying this T cell receptor (beta chain) was picked up a small number of times. Antigen specificity is unknown. V lost 2 bases to trimming and J lost 3 bases, with 9 bases between them. Germline-derived CDR1 and CDR2 are SEHNR and FQNEAQ (reference sequence). CDR3 length equals 14 residues. The data derive from a study of identical twins. A universal primer site was incorporated via template switching, and the cDNA contained unique molecular identifiers. TCRdb redid the calling of the 5' RACE reads with MiXCR, one entry per CDR3 protein. The sample lists about 530,000 distinct CDR3 sequences, 12% to 15% occurring once. General study findings and limits: There is a chance that invariant MAIT and iNKT cells partially muddied zero-insertion analyses. For cord blood, abundant beta clonotypes had fewer insertions, unlike memory repertoires, which showed none.

The sample was also linked to a second study, of yellow fever vaccine responses in identical twins.

V is TRBV7-9 and J is TRBJ2-3; D call uncertain. This receptor was identified in a woman in her late teens or twenties in good health. Source material: CD4+ T cells sorted from blood. In DNA, the CDR3 is TGTGCCAGCAGCTTAAGCCTTTTTACAGATACGCAGTATTTT. It is translated as CASSLSLFTDTQYF. Drawing the rest from reference TRBV7-9 and TRBJ2-3, the complete variable domain is DTGVSQNPRHKITKRGQNVTFRCDPISEHNRLYWYRQTLGQGPEFLTYFQNEAQLEKSRLLSDRFSAERPKGSFSTLEIQRTEQGDSAMYLCASSLSLFTDTQYFGPGTRLTVL.